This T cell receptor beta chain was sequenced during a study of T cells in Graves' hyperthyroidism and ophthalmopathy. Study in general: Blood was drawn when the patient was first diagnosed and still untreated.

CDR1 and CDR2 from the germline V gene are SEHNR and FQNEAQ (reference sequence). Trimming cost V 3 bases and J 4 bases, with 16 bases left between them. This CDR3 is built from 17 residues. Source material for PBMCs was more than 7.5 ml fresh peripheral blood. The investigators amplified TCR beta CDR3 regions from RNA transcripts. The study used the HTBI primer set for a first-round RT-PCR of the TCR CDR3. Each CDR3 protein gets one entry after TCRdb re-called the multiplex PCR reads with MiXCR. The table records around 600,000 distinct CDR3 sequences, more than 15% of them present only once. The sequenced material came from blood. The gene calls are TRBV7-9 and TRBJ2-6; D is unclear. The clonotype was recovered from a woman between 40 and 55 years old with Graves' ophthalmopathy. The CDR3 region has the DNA TGTGCCAGCAGCTTCCGGTTCCCCTCCGCCGGGGCCAACGTCCTGACTTTC. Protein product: CASSFRFPSAGANVLTF.